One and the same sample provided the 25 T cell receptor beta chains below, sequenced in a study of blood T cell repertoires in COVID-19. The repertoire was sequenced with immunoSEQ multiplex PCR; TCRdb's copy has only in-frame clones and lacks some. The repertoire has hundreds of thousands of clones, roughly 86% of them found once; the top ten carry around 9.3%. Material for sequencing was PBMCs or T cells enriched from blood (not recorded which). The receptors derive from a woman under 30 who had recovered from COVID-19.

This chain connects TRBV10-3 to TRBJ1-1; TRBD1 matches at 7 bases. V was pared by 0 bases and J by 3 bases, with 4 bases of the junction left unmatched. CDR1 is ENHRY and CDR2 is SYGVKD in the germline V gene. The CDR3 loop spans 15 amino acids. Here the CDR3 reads CAISESGQGDTEAFF. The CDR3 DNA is TGTGCCATCAGTGAGTCAGGGCAGGGGGACACTGAAGCTTTCTTT.

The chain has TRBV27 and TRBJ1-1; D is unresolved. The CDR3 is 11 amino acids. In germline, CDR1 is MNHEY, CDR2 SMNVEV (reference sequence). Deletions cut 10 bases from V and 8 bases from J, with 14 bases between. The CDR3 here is CATTPPKEAFF. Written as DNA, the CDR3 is TGTGCCACCACCCCACCTAAAGAAGCTTTCTTT.

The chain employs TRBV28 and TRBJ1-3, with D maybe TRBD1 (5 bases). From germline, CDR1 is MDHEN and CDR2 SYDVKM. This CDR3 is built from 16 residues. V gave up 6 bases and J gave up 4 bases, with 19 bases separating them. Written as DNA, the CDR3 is TGTGCCAGCAGCTCACCTCGATCAGGGTCGGGAAACACCATATATTTT. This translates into CASSSPRSGSGNTIYF.

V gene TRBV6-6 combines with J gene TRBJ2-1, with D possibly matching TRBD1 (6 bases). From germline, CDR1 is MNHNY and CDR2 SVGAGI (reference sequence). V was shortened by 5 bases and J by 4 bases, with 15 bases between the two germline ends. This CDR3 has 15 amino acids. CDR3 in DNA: TGTGCCAGCAGTACCCCAGGGGAAGGGTACAATGAGCAGTTCTTC. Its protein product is CASSTPGEGYNEQFF.

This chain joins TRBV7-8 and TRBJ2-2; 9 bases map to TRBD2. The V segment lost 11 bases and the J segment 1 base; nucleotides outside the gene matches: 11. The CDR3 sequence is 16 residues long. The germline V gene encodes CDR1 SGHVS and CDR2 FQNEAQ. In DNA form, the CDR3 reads TGTGCCTCTCCCCCCGGACTAGCGCGGAACACCGGGGAGCTGTTTTTT. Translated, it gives CASPPGLARNTGELFF.

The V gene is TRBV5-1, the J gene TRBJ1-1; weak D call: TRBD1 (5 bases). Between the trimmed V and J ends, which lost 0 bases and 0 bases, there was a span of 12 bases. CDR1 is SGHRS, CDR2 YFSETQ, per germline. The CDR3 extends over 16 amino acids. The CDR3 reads CASSLGRQPLNTEAFF. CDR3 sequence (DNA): TGCGCCAGCAGCTTGGGTAGACAGCCGTTGAACACTGAAGCTTTCTTT. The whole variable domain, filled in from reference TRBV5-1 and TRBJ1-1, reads KAGVTQTPRYLIKTRGQQVTLSCSPISGHRSVSWYQQTPGQGLQFLFEYFSETQRNKGNFPGRFSGRQFSNSRSEMNVSTLELGDSALYLCASSLGRQPLNTEAFFGQGTRLTVV.

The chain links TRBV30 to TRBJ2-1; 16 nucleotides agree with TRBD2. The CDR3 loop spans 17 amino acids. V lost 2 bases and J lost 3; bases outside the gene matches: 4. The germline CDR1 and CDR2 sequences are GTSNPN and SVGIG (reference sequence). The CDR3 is CAWSLGTSGGVYNEQFF. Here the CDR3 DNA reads TGTGCCTGGAGTTTAGGGACTAGCGGGGGGGTCTACAATGAGCAGTTCTTC.

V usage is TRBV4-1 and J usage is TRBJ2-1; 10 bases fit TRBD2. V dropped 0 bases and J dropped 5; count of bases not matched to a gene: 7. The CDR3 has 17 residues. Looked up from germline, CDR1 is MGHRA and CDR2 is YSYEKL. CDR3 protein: CASSQDIRTSGNNEQFF. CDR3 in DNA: TGCGCCAGCAGCCAAGATATAAGGACTAGCGGAAACAATGAGCAGTTCTTC.

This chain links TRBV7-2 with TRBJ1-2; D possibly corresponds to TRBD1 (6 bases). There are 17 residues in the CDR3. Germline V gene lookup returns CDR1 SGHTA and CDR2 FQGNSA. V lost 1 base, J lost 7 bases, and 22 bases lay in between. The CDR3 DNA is TGTGCCAGCAGCTTAGTACCACTCAGTCGGGGGGCGGTTGGCTACACCTTC. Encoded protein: CASSLVPLSRGAVGYTF. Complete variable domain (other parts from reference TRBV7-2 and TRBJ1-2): GAGVSQSPSNKVTEKGKDVELRCDPISGHTALYWYRQSLGQGLEFLIYFQGNSAPDKSGLPSDRFSAERTGGSVSTLTIQRTQQEDSAVYLCASSLVPLSRGAVGYTFGSGTRLTVV.

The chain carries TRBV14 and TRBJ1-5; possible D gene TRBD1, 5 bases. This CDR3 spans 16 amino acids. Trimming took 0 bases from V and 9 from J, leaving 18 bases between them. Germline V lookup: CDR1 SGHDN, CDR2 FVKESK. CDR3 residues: CASSQDPRTPRRPQHF. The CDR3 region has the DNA TGTGCCAGCAGCCAAGATCCCCGGACACCCCGGCGGCCCCAGCATTTT.

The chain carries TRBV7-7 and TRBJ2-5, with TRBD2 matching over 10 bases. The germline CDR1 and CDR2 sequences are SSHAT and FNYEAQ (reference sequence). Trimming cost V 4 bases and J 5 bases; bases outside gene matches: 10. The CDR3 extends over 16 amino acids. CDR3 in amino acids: CASSSNLAGEGETQYF. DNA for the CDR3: TGTGCCAGCAGCTCGAACCTAGCGGGGGAGGGCGAGACCCAGTACTTC. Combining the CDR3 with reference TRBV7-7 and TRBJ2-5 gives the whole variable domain GAGVSQSPRYKVTKRGQDVTLRCDPISSHATLYWYQQALGQGPEFLTYFNYEAQPDKSGLPSDRFSAERPEGSISTLTIQRTEQRDSAMYRCASSSNLAGEGETQYFGPGTRLLVL.

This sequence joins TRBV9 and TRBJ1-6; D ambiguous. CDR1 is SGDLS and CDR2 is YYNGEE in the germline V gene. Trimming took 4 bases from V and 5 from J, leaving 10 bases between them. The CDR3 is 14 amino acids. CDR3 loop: CASSPRRDNSPLHF. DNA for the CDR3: TGTGCCAGCAGCCCTCGAAGAGATAATTCACCCCTCCACTTT.

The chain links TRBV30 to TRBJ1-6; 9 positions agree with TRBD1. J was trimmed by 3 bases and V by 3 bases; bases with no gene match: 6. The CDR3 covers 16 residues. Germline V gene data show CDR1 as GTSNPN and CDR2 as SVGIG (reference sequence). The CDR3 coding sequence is TGTGCCTGGAGGGGACAGGACAGGGGCTATAATTCACCCCTCCACTTT. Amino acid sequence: CAWRGQDRGYNSPLHF.

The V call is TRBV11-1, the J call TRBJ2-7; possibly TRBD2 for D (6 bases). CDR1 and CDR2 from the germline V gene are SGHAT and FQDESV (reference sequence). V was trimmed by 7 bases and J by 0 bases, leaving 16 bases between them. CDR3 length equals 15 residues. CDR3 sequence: CASTPPGGASYEQYF. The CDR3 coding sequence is TGTGCCAGCACCCCACCAGGCGGGGCCTCCTACGAGCAGTACTTC.

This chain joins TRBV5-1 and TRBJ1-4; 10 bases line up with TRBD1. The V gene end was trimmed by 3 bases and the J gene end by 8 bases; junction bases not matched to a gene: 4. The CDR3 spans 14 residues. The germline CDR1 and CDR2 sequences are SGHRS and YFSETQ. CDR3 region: CASSSPGQGEKLFF. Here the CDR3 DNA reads TGCGCCAGCAGCTCACCGGGACAGGGGGAAAAACTGTTTTTT.

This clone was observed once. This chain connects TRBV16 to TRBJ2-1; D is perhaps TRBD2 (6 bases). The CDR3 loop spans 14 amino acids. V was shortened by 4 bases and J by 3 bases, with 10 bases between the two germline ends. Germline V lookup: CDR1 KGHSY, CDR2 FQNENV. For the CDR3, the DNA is TGTGCCAGCAGCCTTGGCGGGATCTACAATGAGCAGTTCTTC. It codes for CASSLGGIYNEQFF.

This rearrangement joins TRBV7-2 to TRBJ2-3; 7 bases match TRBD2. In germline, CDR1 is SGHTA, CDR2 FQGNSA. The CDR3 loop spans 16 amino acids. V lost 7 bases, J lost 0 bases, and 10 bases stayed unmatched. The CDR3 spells CASILQGTISTDTQYF. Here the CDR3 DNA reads TGTGCCAGCATCCTCCAAGGGACTATTAGCACAGATACGCAGTATTTT.

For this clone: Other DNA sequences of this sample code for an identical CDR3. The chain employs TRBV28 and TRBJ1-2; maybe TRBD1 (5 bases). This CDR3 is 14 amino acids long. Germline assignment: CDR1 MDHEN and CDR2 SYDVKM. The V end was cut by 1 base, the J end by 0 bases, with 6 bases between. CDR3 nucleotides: TGTGCCAGCAGTTTATCGGGGGCTAACTATGGCTACACCTTC. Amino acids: CASSLSGANYGYTF.

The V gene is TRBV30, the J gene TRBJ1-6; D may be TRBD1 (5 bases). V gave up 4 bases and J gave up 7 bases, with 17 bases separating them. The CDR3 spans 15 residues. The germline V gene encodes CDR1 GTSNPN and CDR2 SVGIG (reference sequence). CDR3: CAWNAGEPLNSPLHF. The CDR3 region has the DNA TGTGCCTGGAATGCGGGGGAACCCCTAAATTCACCCCTCCACTTT.

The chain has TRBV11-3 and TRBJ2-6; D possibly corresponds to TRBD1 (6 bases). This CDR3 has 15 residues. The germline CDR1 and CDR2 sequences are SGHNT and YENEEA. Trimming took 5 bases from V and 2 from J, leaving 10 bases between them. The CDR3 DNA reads TGTGCCAGCAGCGCAGGACAGACTGGGGCCAACGTCCTGACTTTC. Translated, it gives CASSAGQTGANVLTF. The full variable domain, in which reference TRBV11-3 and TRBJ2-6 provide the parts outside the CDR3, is EAGVVQSPRYKIIEKKQPVAFWCNPISGHNTLYWYLQNLGQGPELLIRYENEEAVDDSQLPKDRFSAERLKGVDSTLKIQPAELGDSAVYLCASSAGQTGANVLTFGAGSRLTVL.

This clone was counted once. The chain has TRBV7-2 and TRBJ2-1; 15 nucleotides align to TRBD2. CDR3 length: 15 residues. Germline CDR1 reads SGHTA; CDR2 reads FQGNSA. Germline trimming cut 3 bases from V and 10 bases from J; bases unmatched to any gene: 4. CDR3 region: CASSFSGTSGGEQFF. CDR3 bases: TGTGCCAGCAGCTTTTCCGGGACTAGCGGGGGGGAGCAGTTCTTC.

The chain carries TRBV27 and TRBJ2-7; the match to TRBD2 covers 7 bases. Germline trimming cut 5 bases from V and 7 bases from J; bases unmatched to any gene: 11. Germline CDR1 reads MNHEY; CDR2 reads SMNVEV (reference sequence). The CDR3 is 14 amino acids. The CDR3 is CASSPGLQFQEQYF. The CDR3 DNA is TGTGCCAGCAGTCCGGGACTACAGTTTCAAGAGCAGTACTTC.

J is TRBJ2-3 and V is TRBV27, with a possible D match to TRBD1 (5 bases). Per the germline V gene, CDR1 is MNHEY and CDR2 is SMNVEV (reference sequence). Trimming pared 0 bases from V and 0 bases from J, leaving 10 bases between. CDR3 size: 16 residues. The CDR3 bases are TGTGCCAGCAGTTTATCGAAGCCAGGGAGCACAGATACGCAGTATTTT. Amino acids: CASSLSKPGSTDTQYF.

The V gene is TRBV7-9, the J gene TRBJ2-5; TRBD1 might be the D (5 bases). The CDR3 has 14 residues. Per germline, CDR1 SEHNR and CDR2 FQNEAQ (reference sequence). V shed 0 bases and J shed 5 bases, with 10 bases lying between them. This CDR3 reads CASSLALAGETQYF. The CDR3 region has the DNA TGTGCCAGCAGCTTAGCATTGGCAGGGGAGACCCAGTACTTC.

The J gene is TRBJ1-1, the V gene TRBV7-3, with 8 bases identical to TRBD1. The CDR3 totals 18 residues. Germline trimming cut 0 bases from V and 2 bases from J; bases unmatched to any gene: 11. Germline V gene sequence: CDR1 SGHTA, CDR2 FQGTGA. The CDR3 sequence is CASSLTGRQGALNTEAFF. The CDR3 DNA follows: TGTGCCAGCAGCTTAACGGGTAGGCAGGGGGCGCTTAACACTGAAGCTTTCTTT.